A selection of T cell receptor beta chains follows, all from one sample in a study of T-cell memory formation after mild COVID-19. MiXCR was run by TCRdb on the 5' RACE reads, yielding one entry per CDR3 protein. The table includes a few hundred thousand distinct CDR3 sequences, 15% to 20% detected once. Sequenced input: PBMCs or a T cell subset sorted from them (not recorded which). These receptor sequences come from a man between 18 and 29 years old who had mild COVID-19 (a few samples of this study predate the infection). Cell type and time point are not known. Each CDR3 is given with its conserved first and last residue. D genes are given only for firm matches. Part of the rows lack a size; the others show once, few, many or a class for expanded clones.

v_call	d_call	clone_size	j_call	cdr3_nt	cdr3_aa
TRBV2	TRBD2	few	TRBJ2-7	TGTGCCAGCGGACTAGCGGGGGAAAGGGCCTACGAGCAGTACTTC	CASGLAGERAYEQYF
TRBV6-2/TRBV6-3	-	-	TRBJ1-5	TGTGCCAGCAGTTACTCGAATGGTCAGCCCCAGCATTTT	CASSYSNGQPQHF
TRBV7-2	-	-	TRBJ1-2	TGTGCCAGCAGAAGCTTATCCGACGGCTACACCTTC	CASRSLSDGYTF
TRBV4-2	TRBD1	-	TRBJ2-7	TGTGCCAGCAGCCAAGGTCTGCAGGGGGCCTACGAGCAGTACTTC	CASSQGLQGAYEQYF
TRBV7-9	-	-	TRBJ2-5	TGTGCCAGCAGCTTAGCTGCCGAGACCCAGTACTTC	CASSLAAETQYF
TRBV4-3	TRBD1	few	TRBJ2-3	TGCGCCAGCAGCCCCCGGGACAGGGAAGGTCCAGATACGCAGTATTTT	CASSPRDREGPDTQYF
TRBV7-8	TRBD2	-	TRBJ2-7	TGTGCCAGCAGCCTTGCCTCAATGGGAGGGTCCTACGAGCAGTACTTC	CASSLASMGGSYEQYF
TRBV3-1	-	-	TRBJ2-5	TGTGCCAGCAGCCAAGTCCCGCGGACCCAGTACTTC	CASSQVPRTQYF
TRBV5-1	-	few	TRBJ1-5	TGCGCCAGCAGCTTGAGGGGGGGCAGCAATCAGCCCCAGCATTTT	CASSLRGGSNQPQHF
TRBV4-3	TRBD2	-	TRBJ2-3	TGCGCCAGCAGCCAAGAAACTAGCGGGGGGGCAGATACGCAGTATTTT	CASSQETSGGADTQYF
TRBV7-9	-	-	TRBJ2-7	TGTGCCAGCAGCTTAAGCGGACAGATCTACGAGCAGTACTTC	CASSLSGQIYEQYF
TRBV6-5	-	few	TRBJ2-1	TGTGCCAGCACCGAGGGGGGGGGATTGAATGAGCAGTTCTTC	CASTEGGGLNEQFF
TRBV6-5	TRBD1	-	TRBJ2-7	TGTGCCAGCAGTTACACCCTCGGAACAGGGGGCTTAAGATACGAGCAGTACTTC	CASSYTLGTGGLRYEQYF
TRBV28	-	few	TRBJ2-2	TGTGCCAGCACTACAACAGGGCTCGCGAACACCGGGGAGCTGTTTTTT	CASTTTGLANTGELFF
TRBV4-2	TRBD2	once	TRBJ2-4	TGTGCCAGCAGCCAGGGGGGGGTTCTGGGGAAAAACATTCAGTACTTC	CASSQGGVLGKNIQYF
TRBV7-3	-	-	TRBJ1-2	TGTGCCAGCAGCTTAGGACCCCGGGAAGGCTACACCTTC	CASSLGPREGYTF
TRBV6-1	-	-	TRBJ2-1	TGTGCCAGCAGTGAACCGGGCGGGGCCGGCTACAATGAGCAGTTCTTC	CASSEPGGAGYNEQFF
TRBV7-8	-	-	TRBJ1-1	TGTGCCAGCAGCTTAGCCCCGATGGGGCCGGCTTTCTTT	CASSLAPMGPAFF
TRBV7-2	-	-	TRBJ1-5	TGTGCCAGCAGCTTAGCGCTCTATAGCAATCAGCCCCAGCATTTT	CASSLALYSNQPQHF
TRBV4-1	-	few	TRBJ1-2	TGCGCCAGCAGCCAAGACCCTCGCAGGGCCGAAGGCTACACCTTC	CASSQDPRRAEGYTF
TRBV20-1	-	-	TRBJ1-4	TGCAGTGCTAGAGACTACCGACAGGCAACTAATGAAAAACTGTTTTTT	CSARDYRQATNEKLFF
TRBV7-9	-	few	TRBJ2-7	TGTGCCAGCAGCCAAGAGGGAGTCGGACTGAAGCAGTACTTC	CASSQEGVGLKQYF